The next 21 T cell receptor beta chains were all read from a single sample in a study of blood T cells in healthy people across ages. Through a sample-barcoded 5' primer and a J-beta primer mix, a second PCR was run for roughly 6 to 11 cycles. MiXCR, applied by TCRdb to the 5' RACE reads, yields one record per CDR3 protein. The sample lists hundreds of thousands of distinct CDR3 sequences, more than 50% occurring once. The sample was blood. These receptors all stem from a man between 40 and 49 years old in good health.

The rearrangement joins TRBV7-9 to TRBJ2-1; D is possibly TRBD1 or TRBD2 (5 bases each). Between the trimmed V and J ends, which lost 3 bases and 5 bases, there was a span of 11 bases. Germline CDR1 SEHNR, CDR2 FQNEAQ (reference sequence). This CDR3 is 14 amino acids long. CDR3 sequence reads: CASSFRGRDNEQFF. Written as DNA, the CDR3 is TGTGCCAGCAGCTTCCGGGGACGGGACAATGAGCAGTTCTTC.

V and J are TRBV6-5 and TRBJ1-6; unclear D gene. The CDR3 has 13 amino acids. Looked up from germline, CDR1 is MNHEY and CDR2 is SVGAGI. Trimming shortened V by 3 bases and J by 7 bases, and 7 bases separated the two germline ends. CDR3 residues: CASSYILNSPLHF. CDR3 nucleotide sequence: TGTGCCAGCAGTTATATCCTAAATTCACCCCTCCACTTT.

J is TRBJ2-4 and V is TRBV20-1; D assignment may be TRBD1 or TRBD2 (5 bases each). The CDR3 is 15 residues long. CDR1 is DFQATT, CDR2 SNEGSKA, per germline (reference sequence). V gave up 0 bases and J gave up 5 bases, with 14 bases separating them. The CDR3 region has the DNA TGCAGTGCTAGAGAAATGGGGGATGGGGAAAACATTCAGTACTTC. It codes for CSAREMGDGENIQYF.

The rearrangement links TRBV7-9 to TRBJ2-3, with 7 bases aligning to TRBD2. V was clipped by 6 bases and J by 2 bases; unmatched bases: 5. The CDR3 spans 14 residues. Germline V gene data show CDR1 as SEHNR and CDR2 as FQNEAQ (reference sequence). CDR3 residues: CASSGGGFTDTQYF. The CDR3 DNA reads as TGTGCCAGCAGTGGGGGGGGATTCACAGATACGCAGTATTTT.

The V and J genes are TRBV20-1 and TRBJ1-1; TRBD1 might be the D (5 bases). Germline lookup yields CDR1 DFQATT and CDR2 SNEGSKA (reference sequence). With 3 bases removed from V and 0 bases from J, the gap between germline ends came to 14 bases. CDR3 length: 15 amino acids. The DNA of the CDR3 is TGCAGTGCTAGCCCCCGCGGGGCCATGAACACTGAAGCTTTCTTT. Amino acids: CSASPRGAMNTEAFF.

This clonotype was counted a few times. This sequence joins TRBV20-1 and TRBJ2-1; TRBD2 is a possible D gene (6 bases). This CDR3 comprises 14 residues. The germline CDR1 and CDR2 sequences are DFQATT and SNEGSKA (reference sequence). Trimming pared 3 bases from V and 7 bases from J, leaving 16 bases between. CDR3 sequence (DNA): TGCAGTGCTAGCGCGGGGAAGACAAAAAATGAGCAGTTCTTC. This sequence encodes CSASAGKTKNEQFF.

Written as DNA, the CDR3 is TGCGCCAGCAGCCCGGATTTTTCCTACGAGCAGTACTTC. It yields the protein CASSPDFSYEQYF. The rearrangement uses TRBV4-1 and TRBJ2-7; D not certain. V was cut by 4 bases and J by 1 base, with 8 bases left in between. Germline lookup yields CDR1 MGHRA and CDR2 YSYEKL. This CDR3 is built from 13 residues.

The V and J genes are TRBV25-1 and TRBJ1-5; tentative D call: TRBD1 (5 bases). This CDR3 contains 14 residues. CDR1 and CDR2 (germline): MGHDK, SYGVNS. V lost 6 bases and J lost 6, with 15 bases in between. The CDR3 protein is CASSEAGAGQPQHF. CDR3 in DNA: TGTGCCAGCAGCGAGGCCGGGGCGGGTCAGCCCCAGCATTTT. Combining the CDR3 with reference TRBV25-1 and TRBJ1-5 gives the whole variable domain EADIYQTPRYLVIGTGKKITLECSQTMGHDKMYWYQQDPGMELHLIHYSYGVNSTEKGDLSSESTVSRIRTEHFPLTLESARPSHTSQYLCASSEAGAGQPQHFGDGTRLSIL.

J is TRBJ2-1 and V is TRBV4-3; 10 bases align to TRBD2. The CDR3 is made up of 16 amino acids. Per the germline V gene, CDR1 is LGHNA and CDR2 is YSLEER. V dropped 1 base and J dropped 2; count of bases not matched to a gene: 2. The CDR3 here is CASSQGGLAPYNEQFF. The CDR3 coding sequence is TGCGCCAGCAGCCAAGGGGGACTAGCGCCCTACAATGAGCAGTTCTTC.

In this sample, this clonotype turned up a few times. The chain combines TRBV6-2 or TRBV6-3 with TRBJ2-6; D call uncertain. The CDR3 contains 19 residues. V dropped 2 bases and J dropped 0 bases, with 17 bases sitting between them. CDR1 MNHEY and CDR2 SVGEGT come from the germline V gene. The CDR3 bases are TGTGCCAGCAGTTACCACGATCGTTTCATAGGCTCTGGGGCCAACGTCCTGACTTTC. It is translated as CASSYHDRFIGSGANVLTF.

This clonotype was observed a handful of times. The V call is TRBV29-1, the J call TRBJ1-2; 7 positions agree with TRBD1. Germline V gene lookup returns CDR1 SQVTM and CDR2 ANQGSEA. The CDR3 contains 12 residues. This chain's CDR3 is CSVAGTDYGYTF. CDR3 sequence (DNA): TGCAGTGTGGCCGGGACAGACTATGGCTACACCTTC.

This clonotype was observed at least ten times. Written as DNA, the CDR3 is TGTGCCAGCAGCTTAGGAGGTTTTGGGGCCAACGTCCTGACTTTC. This encodes CASSLGGFGANVLTF. V usage is TRBV7-9 and J usage is TRBJ2-6; D not certain. The CDR3 contains 15 residues. V lost 1 base and J 3 bases, leaving 7 bases between the germline ends. The germline V gene encodes CDR1 SEHNR and CDR2 FQNEAQ (reference sequence). Based on the CDR3 plus reference TRBV7-9 and TRBJ2-6, the full variable domain is DTGVSQNPRHKITKRGQNVTFRCDPISEHNRLYWYRQTLGQGPEFLTYFQNEAQLEKSRLLSDRFSAERPKGSFSTLEIQRTEQGDSAMYLCASSLGGFGANVLTFGAGSRLTVL.

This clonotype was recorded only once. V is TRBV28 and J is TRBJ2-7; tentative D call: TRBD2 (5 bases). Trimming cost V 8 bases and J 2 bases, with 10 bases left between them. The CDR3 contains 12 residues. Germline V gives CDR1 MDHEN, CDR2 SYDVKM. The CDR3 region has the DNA TGTGCCAGCGAGGGTACTCCCTACGAGCAGTACTTC. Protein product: CASEGTPYEQYF.

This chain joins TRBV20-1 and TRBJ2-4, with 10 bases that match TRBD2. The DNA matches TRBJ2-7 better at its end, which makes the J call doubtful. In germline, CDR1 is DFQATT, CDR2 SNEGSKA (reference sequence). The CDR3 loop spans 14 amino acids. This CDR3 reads CSATSGRGLYEQYF. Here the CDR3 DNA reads TGCAGTGCTACTAGCGGGAGAGGTTTGTACGAGCAGTACTTC.

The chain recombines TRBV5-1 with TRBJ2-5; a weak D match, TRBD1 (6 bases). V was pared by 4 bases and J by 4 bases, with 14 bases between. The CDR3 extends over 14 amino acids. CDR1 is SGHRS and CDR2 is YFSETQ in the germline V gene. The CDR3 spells CASSAILGGETQYF. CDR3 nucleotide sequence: TGCGCCAGCAGCGCCATACTAGGGGGAGAGACCCAGTACTTC.

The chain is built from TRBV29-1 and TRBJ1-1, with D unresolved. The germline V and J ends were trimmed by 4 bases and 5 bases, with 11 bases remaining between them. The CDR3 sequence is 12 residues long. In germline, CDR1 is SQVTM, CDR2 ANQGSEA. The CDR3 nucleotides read TGCAGCGTTGTGAATCCGGGGACTGAAGCTTTCTTT. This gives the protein CSVVNPGTEAFF.

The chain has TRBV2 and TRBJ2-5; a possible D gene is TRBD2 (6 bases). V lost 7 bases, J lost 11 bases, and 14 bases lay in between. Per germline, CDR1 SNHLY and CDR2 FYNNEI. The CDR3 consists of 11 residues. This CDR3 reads CASMRGLEQYF. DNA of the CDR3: TGTGCCAGCATGCGGGGCCTGGAGCAGTACTTC.

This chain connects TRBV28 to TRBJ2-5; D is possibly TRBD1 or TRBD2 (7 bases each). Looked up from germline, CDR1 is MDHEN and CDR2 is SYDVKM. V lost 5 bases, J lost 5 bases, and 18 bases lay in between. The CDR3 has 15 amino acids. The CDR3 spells CASSVLRGGAETQYF. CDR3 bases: TGTGCCAGCAGTGTCCTCAGGGGGGGCGCGGAGACCCAGTACTTC. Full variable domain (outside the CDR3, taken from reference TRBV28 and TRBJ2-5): DVKVTQSSRYLVKRTGEKVFLECVQDMDHENMFWYRQDPGLGLRLIYFSYDVKMKEKGDIPEGYSVSREKKERFSLILESASTNQTSMYLCASSVLRGGAETQYFGPGTRLLVL.

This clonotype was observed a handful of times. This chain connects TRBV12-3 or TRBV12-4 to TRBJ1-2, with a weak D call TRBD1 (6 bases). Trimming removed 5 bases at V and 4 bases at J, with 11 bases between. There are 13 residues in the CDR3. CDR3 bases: TGTGCCAGCAGTCCGGGACAACTCTATGGCTACACCTTC. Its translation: CASSPGQLYGYTF.

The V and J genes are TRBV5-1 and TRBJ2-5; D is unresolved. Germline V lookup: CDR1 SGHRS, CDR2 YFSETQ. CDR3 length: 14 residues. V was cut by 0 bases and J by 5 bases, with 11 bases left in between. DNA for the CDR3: TGCGCCAGCAGCTTGGGGCAGCCCCGGGAGACCCAGTACTTC. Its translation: CASSLGQPRETQYF. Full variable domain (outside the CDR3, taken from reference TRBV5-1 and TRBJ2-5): KAGVTQTPRYLIKTRGQQVTLSCSPISGHRSVSWYQQTPGQGLQFLFEYFSETQRNKGNFPGRFSGRQFSNSRSEMNVSTLELGDSALYLCASSLGQPRETQYFGPGTRLLVL.

The CDR3 protein is CASSTLPFQPQHF. CDR3 DNA sequence: TGTGCCAGCAGTACGTTGCCTTTCCAGCCCCAGCATTTT. V usage is TRBV6-5 and J usage is TRBJ1-5; D is uncertain. Trimming removed 5 bases at V and 7 bases at J, with 12 bases between. The CDR3 covers 13 residues. Germline CDR1 MNHEY, CDR2 SVGAGI.